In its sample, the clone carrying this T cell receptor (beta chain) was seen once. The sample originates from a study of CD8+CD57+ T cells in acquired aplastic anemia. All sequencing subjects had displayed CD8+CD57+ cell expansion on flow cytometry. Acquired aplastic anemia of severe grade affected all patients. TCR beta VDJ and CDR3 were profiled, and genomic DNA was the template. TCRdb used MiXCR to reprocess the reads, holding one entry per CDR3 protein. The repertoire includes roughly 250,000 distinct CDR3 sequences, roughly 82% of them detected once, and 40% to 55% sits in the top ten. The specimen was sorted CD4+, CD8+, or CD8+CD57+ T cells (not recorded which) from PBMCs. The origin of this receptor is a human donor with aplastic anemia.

Here the CDR3 reads CAISMDSLDKQPQHF. DNA of the CDR3: TGTGCCATCAGCATGGACAGCCTTGACAAGCAGCCCCAGCATTTT. The chain combines TRBV10-3 with TRBJ1-5; D perhaps matches TRBD1 (6 bases). The CDR3 runs 15 residues. Trimming cost V 6 bases and J 7 bases, with 19 bases left between them. Germline lookup yields CDR1 ENHRY and CDR2 SYGVKD.